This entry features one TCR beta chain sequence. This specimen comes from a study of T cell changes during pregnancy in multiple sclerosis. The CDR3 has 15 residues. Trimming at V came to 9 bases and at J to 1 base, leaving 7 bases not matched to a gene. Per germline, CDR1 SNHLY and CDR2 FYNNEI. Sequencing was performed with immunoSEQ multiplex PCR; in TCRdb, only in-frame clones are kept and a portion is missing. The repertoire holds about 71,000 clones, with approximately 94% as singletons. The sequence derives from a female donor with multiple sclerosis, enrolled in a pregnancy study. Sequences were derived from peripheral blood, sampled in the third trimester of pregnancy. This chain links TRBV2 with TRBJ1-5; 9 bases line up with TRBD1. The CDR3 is CASHRDRASNQPQHF. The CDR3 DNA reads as TGTGCCAGTCACCGGGACAGGGCGAGCAATCAGCCCCAGCATTTT.